The T cell receptor (beta chain) under discussion was sequenced for a study of blood T cell repertoires in COVID-19. Study information: Sites in the United States, Italy and Spain provided acute and convalescent COVID-19 samples.

The CDR3 is made up of 18 amino acids. Losses at the gene ends were 2 bases for V and 4 bases for J; bases not matched to a gene: 7. Germline values: CDR1 LGHDT, CDR2 YNNKEL (reference sequence). Authors' data handling: Cell counts per sample came from amplifying reference gene primers. Measured with immunoSEQ multiplex PCR; TCRdb has only the in-frame clones, and not every one. V and J calls and clone size are given by that table; D and trimming were obtained from the DNA. The profile shows some 150,000 clones, approximately 88% of them singletons. Sequenced: peripheral blood. V usage is TRBV3-1 (or the pseudogene TRBV3-2) and J usage is TRBJ2-3; 15 bases map to TRBD2. The TCR comes from a woman aged 55-70 years who had recovered from COVID-19. Here the CDR3 DNA reads TGTGCCAGCAGCCAATGGGGACTAGCGGGGGGCCACTCAGATACGCAGTATTTT. Its protein product is CASSQWGLAGGHSDTQYF.